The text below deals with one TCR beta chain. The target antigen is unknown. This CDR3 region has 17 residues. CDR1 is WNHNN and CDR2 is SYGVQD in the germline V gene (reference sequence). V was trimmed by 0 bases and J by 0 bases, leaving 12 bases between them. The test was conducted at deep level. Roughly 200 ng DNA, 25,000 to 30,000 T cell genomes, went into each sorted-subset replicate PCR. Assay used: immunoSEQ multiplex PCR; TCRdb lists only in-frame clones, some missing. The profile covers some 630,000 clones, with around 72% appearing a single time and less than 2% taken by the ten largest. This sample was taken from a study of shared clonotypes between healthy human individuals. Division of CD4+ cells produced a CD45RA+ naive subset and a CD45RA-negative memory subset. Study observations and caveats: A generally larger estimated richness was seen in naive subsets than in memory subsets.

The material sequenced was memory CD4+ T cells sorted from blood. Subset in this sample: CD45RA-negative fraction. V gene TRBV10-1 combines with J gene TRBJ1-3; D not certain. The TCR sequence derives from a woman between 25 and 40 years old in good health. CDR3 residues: CASSESLSGSSGNTIYF. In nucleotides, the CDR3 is TGCGCCAGCAGTGAGTCCCTTAGCGGGAGCTCTGGAAACACCATATATTTT.